Sequencing of this T cell receptor beta chain was carried out in a study of somatic mutations in cytotoxic T cells in rheumatoid arthritis. Method: immunoSEQ multiplex PCR; TCRdb's copy keeps in-frame clones and lacks some. The repertoire holds about 20,000 clones, around 83% seen once, with under 20% in the top ten. Material: CD8+ T cells sorted from blood. The clonotype originates from a woman aged 45 to 65 in good health.

This chain's CDR3 is CASSQDRGGANTQYF. The CDR3 region has the DNA TGCGCCAGCAGCCAAGATCGCGGGGGGGCCAATACGCAGTATTTT. J is TRBJ2-3 and V is TRBV4-3; 9 bases fit TRBD2. CDR1 LGHNA and CDR2 YSLEER come from the germline V gene. Losses at the gene ends were 0 bases for V and 7 bases for J; bases not matched to a gene: 5. This CDR3 is built from 15 residues.